The text below deals with one T cell receptor beta chain. Its antigen is not known. There are 13 residues in the CDR3. CDR1 is SGHAT, CDR2 FQDESV, per germline (reference sequence). V lost 5 bases, J lost 4 bases, and 9 bases lay in between. The sample originates from a study of cytomegalovirus exposure and HLA in healthy donors. This PCR relied on a set of 60 Vbeta primers and 13 Jbeta primers. Sequenced by immunoSEQ multiplex PCR; TCRdb stores in-frame clones only, minus some. Of roughly 110,000 clones listed, 76% are singletons. Overall study findings and caveats: Reportedly, diagnosis of cytomegalovirus status by the classifier showed high specificity and sensitivity. The study had only CMV serostatus as immune exposure information. Later analysis revealed greater clonal expansion in HLA-associated TCR beta chains than in equally common others. There were 150 to 200 TCR beta chains listed as cytomegalovirus-associated.

The sequence was obtained from a woman in her thirties or forties in good health and CMV-seropositive. Material: PBMCs. The chain links TRBV11-1 to TRBJ2-4; D unresolved. The CDR3 bases are TGTGCCAGCAGCATAAACGGGAAAAACATTCAGTACTTC. Translating gives CASSINGKNIQYF. Based on the CDR3 plus reference TRBV11-1 and TRBJ2-4, the full variable domain is EAEVAQSPRYKITEKSQAVAFWCDPISGHATLYWYRQILGQGPELLVQFQDESVVDDSQLPKDRFSAERLKGVDSTLKIQPAELGDSAMYLCASSINGKNIQYFGAGTRLSVL.